These T cell receptor beta chains were read from a single sample in a study of control samples from healthy donors and cancer patients. TCRdb keeps only in-frame clones here, not all; method: immunoSEQ multiplex PCR. The data hold roughly 3,500 clones, with roughly 77% observed a single time. Sequenced input: formalin-fixed, paraffin-embedded tissue. The receptors originated from a female donor with melanoma. Each CDR3 is given with its conserved first and last residue. The D gene is left open where the match is weak. For some rows the clone size is stated as once, few or many, or as a class when expanded; others skip it.

V gene	D gene	J gene	clone size	CDR3 DNA	CDR3 protein
TRBV6-5	TRBD1	TRBJ2-5	-	TGTGCCAGCAGTAGCCCGGGACAGGCCCAAGAGACCCAGTACTTC	CASSSPGQAQETQYF
TRBV6-2/TRBV6-3	-	TRBJ1-5	-	TGTGCCAGCAGTTACTCGAACGGTCAGCCCCAGCATTTT	CASSYSNGQPQHF
TRBV2	TRBD2	TRBJ2-7	-	TGTGCCAGCAGTGAAGCGGGAGCGGGATCCGGCTACGAGCAGTACTTC	CASSEAGAGSGYEQYF
TRBV7-2	-	TRBJ1-1	-	TGTGCCAGCAGATTGGGGGAGGTGAACACTGAAGCTTTCTTT	CASRLGEVNTEAFF
TRBV12-3/TRBV12-4	TRBD1	TRBJ2-3	-	TGTGCCAGCAGAACCGGGACAGGGGAGTATTTT	CASRTGTGEYF
TRBV9	-	TRBJ2-1	-	TGTGCCAGCAGCGTCGAGGGCCTCGGGGGCTACAATGAGCAGTTCTTC	CASSVEGLGGYNEQFF
TRBV5-4	TRBD2	TRBJ2-7	-	TGTGCCAGCAGCTCTCCGGGACTAACTACCTACGAGCAGTACTTC	CASSSPGLTTYEQYF
TRBV7-3	-	TRBJ2-2	-	TGTGCCAGCAGCCCCCTGGACACCGGGGAGCTGTTTTTT	CASSPLDTGELFF
TRBV4-2	-	TRBJ2-7	once	TGTGCCAGCAGCCAAGATCGGGGCTCGGCTCTACACTACGAGCAGTACTTC	CASSQDRGSALHYEQYF
TRBV7-2	-	TRBJ2-7	-	TGTGCCAGCAGCTTAGGCAAAGCTTACGAGCAGTACTTC	CASSLGKAYEQYF
TRBV9	-	TRBJ1-5	-	TGTGCCAGCGGGAGGGCCAATCAGCCCCAGCATTTT	CASGRANQPQHF